This is a list of T cell receptor beta chains from one sample in a study of human thymus T cells. Method: immunoSEQ multiplex PCR; TCRdb's copy keeps in-frame clones and lacks some. The table lists some 46,000 clones, 94% of them singletons. Sequenced material: blood. Receptors originate from a boy younger than two with a congenital heart defect but otherwise immunologically healthy. The CDR3 runs from the conserved cysteine through the conserved F or W. The D gene is left open where the match is weak. Size is omitted from some rows. Given values are once, few, many or a class for expanded clones.

TRBJ2-1 | TRBV28 | . | TRBD2 | TGTGCCAGCAGTTCCCCGACTAGCATGTGGGGAAATGAGCAGTTCTTC | CASSSPTSMWGNEQFF
TRBJ1-2 | TRBV5-1 | . | TRBD1 | TGCGCCAGCAGCATATCCGGGACAGGGGTCGGCTACACCTTC | CASSISGTGVGYTF
TRBJ1-2 | TRBV11-2 | . | TRBD1 | TGTGCCAGCAGCTCTATTAGAGGACAGGGGTCATACTATGGCTACACCTTC | CASSSIRGQGSYYGYTF
TRBJ2-7 | TRBV4-1 | . | TRBD2 | TGCGCCAGCAGTGAAATCTTGGGACTAGCGGGGGAGTACTCCTACGAGCAGTACTTC | CASSEILGLAGEYSYEQYF
TRBJ2-7 | TRBV14 | . | TRBD2 | TGTGCCAGCAGCCAAGCCGGGGGGAGGGAGCAGTACTTC | CASSQAGGREQYF
TRBJ2-3 | TRBV9 | . | TRBD2 | TGTGCCAGCAGCGTTGAAGGACTAGCGGGGGTCTCTAGCACAGATACGCAGTATTTT | CASSVEGLAGVSSTDTQYF
TRBJ1-3 | TRBV29-1 | . | . | TGCAGCGTCAAGGACAGAGGGAACACCATATATTTT | CSVKDRGNTIYF
TRBJ1-6 | TRBV27 | . | . | TGTGCCAGCAGCCCTCAGCGGGGAAGGTTTGGCTCACCCCTCCACTTT | CASSPQRGRFGSPLHF
TRBJ1-5 | TRBV6-1 | . | . | TGTGCCACCACTTTGGCAGGGACGGATCAGCCCCAGCATTTT | CATTLAGTDQPQHF
TRBJ2-3 | TRBV15 | . | . | TGTGCCACCAGAGATCTAACACTAGCAAGCACAGATACGCAGTATTTT | CATRDLTLASTDTQYF
TRBJ1-2 | TRBV4-2 | . | . | TGTGCCAGCAGCCAAGACAGGAACTATGGCTACACCTTC | CASSQDRNYGYTF
TRBJ2-7 | TRBV7-9 | . | TRBD2 | TGTGCCAGCAGCCCTCTTATAGAAGTAGCGGGGGGTGACTACGAGCAGTACTTC | CASSPLIEVAGGDYEQYF
TRBJ1-2 | TRBV28 | . | . | TGTGCCAGCAGACTCCGGCGTGGGGGCTATGGCTACACCTTC | CASRLRRGGYGYTF
TRBJ2-7 | TRBV19 | . | TRBD2 | TGTGCCAGTAGTATCGGCGGGGGGGCCTACGAGCAGTACTTC | CASSIGGGAYEQYF
TRBJ2-7 | TRBV19 | . | . | TGTGCCAGTAGTAAGGGACACTCCTACGAGCAGTACTTC | CASSKGHSYEQYF
TRBJ2-1 | TRBV7-3 | few | . | TGTGCCAGCAGCTCCACTTACAATGAGCAGTTCTTC | CASSSTYNEQFF
TRBJ1-2 | TRBV7-9 | . | . | TGTGCCAGCAGCTTAGGGTCCTATGGCTACACCTTC | CASSLGSYGYTF
TRBJ2-5 | TRBV11-3 | . | TRBD1 | TGTGCCAGCAGCTTATCCGGGACAGGGGGCGAGGAGACCCAGTACTTC | CASSLSGTGGEETQYF
TRBJ2-1 | TRBV29-1 | . | . | TGCAGCGGGGAGGGGGGGCGATTTAACAATGAGCAGTTCTTC | CSGEGGRFNNEQFF
TRBJ1-1 | TRBV28 | . | . | TGTGCCAGCACCGGACAGTTGAACACTGAAGCTTTCTTT | CASTGQLNTEAFF
TRBJ2-5 | TRBV4-1 | . | . | TGCGCCAGCAGCCACCAAGAGACCCAGTACTTC | CASSHQETQYF
TRBJ2-1 | TRBV5-6 | . | TRBD1 | TGTGCCAGCAGCATAGGGACAGGCGGGCAGTTCTTC | CASSIGTGGQFF
TRBJ2-5 | TRBV4-3 | . | . | TGCGCCAGCAGCCAAGATTCAAGAGAGACCCAGTACTTC | CASSQDSRETQYF
TRBJ1-4 | TRBV5-8 | . | TRBD1 | TGTGCCAGCAGCTTGGGGACAGGGATTGAAAAACTGTTTTTT | CASSLGTGIEKLFF
TRBJ2-2 | TRBV28 | . | . | TGTGCCAGCAGTTCAACCGGGGTTAACACCGGGGAGCTGTTTTTT | CASSSTGVNTGELFF
TRBJ1-2 | TRBV4-1 | . | TRBD1 | TGCGCCAGCAGCCACCTGGGACAGGAGTATGGCTACACCTTC | CASSHLGQEYGYTF
TRBJ1-2 | TRBV5-5 | . | TRBD1 | TGTGCCAGCGGACAGGGGGTCCACTATGGCTACACCTTC | CASGQGVHYGYTF
TRBJ1-1 | TRBV6-5 | . | . | TGTGCCAGCAGTTACTGGAGAATGAACACTGAAGCTTTCTTT | CASSYWRMNTEAFF
TRBJ2-1 | TRBV9 | . | . | TGTGCCAGCAGCACCTCATTAGCGGAAAGCTCCTACAATGAGCAGTTCTTC | CASSTSLAESSYNEQFF
TRBJ2-5 | TRBV6-5 | . | . | TGTGCCAGCAGTTACTCGAAAGAGACCCAGTACTTC | CASSYSKETQYF
TRBJ2-7 | TRBV5-1 | once | TRBD2 | TGCGCCAGCAGCTTGGCTAGCGGGGGGTACGAGCAGTACTTC | CASSLASGGYEQYF
TRBJ2-5 | TRBV11-2 | . | . | TGTGCCAGCAGCTTTTACGACAGCCCTCAAGAGACCCAGTACTTC | CASSFYDSPQETQYF
TRBJ1-2 | TRBV6-5 | . | TRBD1 | TGTGCCAGCAGACGTGGACAGGGGGGAAATGGCTACACCTTC | CASRRGQGGNGYTF
TRBJ2-5 | TRBV9 | . | . | TGTGCCAGCAGCACGGGCCAAAGCGAGACCCAGTACTTC | CASSTGQSETQYF
TRBJ2-1 | TRBV19 | . | TRBD2 | TGTGCCAGTAGTATAGGCCGGGGGGGTCTCTACAATGAGCAGTTCTTC | CASSIGRGGLYNEQFF
TRBJ2-7 | TRBV10-3 | . | . | TGTGCCATCAGAGACCCGGGACGGAACCGCGAGCAGTACTTC | CAIRDPGRNREQYF
TRBJ2-2 | TRBV7-6 | . | TRBD1 | TGTGCCAGCAGCTGGGACAGGGTTGTTGGGGAGCTGTTTTTT | CASSWDRVVGELFF
TRBJ2-5 | TRBV5-6 | . | . | TGTGCCAGCAGCTTGGTGGCCGTCCAAGAGACCCAGTACTTC | CASSLVAVQETQYF